This T cell receptor beta chain stems from a study of blood T cell repertoires in COVID-19. Profiling relied on immunoSEQ multiplex PCR, and the TCRdb table lists in-frame clones only, not all of them. The sample lists roughly 92,000 clones, roughly 89% seen once, with roughly 4% in the top ten. The CDR3 sequence is 15 residues long. The J segment lost 8 bases and the V segment lost 5 bases, leaving 12 bases of the junction unmatched. Germline CDR1 reads SGHTA; CDR2 reads FQGNSA. The chain uses TRBV7-2 and TRBJ2-3, with 8 bases aligning to TRBD2. The receptor's source is a woman aged 80 or over with active or convalescent COVID-19. The sample was peripheral blood. Here the CDR3 reads CASSKLADEPGTQYF. CDR3 DNA: TGTGCCAGCAGCAAACTAGCGGATGAGCCTGGTACGCAGTATTTT.